One sample yielded the 13 T cell receptor beta chains listed below, sequenced in a study of regulatory T cells in long-lasting Graves disease. Through Arm-PCR of CDR3 regions and iRepertoire HTBI primers, TCR beta libraries were built. One entry per CDR3 protein results from TCRdb running MiXCR on the multiplex PCR reads. This table holds around 480,000 distinct CDR3 sequences, about 16% found once. The time point was: newly diagnosed GD, antithyroid drugs for less than 3 months. The TCR library was made from RNA extracted from PBMCs. In addition, the sample was reused for a study of T cells in Graves' hyperthyroidism and ophthalmopathy.

The sample consisted of peripheral blood mononuclear cells (PBMCs), taken at new diagnosis, from a patient treated with antithyroid drugs. Receptors originate from a woman aged 35 to 59 with Graves disease.

This clonotype has just a few counts. The chain uses TRBV19 and TRBJ1-4, with D unclear. V gave up 4 bases and J gave up 8 bases, with 11 bases separating them. Germline assignment: CDR1 LNHDA and CDR2 SQIVND (reference sequence). The length of the CDR3 is 13 residues. Here the CDR3 DNA reads TGTGCCAGTAGTACCGGAGTTTTGGAAAAACTGTTTTTT. This codes for CASSTGVLEKLFF.

This chain links TRBV6-2 or TRBV6-3 with TRBJ1-2; 7 bases align to TRBD1. The CDR3 has 14 amino acids. J was trimmed by 13 bases and V by 2 bases; bases with no gene match: 13. The germline V gene encodes CDR1 MNHEY and CDR2 SVGEGT. CDR3 nucleotides: TGTGCCAGCAGTTACCCCGGGACAGCGAGCTTCTGCACCTTC. Its translation: CASSYPGTASFCTF.

The rearrangement joins TRBV27 to TRBJ2-6; D remains ambiguous. This CDR3 region has 16 residues. Looked up from germline, CDR1 is MNHEY and CDR2 is SMNVEV (reference sequence). Trimming removed 5 bases from V and 0 bases from J, with 11 bases in between. CDR3 sequence: CASSPTAPSGANVLTF. The DNA of the CDR3 is TGTGCCAGCAGTCCGACTGCCCCCTCTGGGGCCAACGTCCTGACTTTC. Full variable domain (outside the CDR3, taken from reference TRBV27 and TRBJ2-6): EAQVTQNPRYLITVTGKKLTVTCSQNMNHEYMSWYRQDPGLGLRQIYYSMNVEVTDKGDVPEGYKVSRKEKRNFPLILESPSPNQTSLYFCASSPTAPSGANVLTFGAGSRLTVL.

As concerns this clonotype: A much larger clone differs from this one at a single base, so this may be a read error. This chain connects TRBV18 to TRBJ2-3; maybe TRBD2 (8 bases). The germline V gene encodes CDR1 KGHSH and CDR2 LQKENI. This CDR3 has 17 amino acids. CDR3 nucleotides: TGTGCCAGCTCACCACCGCAACGGGATAGCGGGACAGATGCGCAGTATTTT. It specifies CASSPPQRDSGTDAQYF.

The J gene is TRBJ2-3, the V gene TRBV7-3, with 13 nucleotides matching TRBD2. This CDR3 has 16 amino acids. V was pared by 5 bases and J by 1 base, with 3 bases of the junction left unmatched. CDR1 is SGHTA and CDR2 is FQGTGA in the germline V gene. The CDR3: CASSIGTSGGTDTQYF. The CDR3 DNA reads as TGTGCCAGCAGCATCGGGACTAGCGGGGGCACAGATACGCAGTATTTT.

V usage is TRBV29-1 and J usage is TRBJ1-5; 8 bases fit TRBD1. Unmatched junction bases numbered 7, after V lost 5 bases and J lost 7 bases. The CDR3 has 13 residues. CDR1 is SQVTM, CDR2 ANQGSEA, per germline. The CDR3 DNA follows: TGCAGCGTTCTTGGACAGGGAGGGCAGCCCCAGCATTTT. It yields the protein CSVLGQGGQPQHF.

This clonotype was seen many times. The chain employs TRBV12-3 or TRBV12-4 and TRBJ1-1, with 10 bases aligning to TRBD1. V lost 7 bases to trimming and J lost 5 bases; unmatched junction nucleotides: 13. This CDR3 contains 16 residues. DNA for the CDR3: TGTGCCAGCAACGCGCCGACAGGGGGCATTGGGACTGAAGCTTTCTTT. Translated, it gives CASNAPTGGIGTEAFF.

This clonotype was seen ten or more times. The rearrangement uses TRBV5-1 and TRBJ2-3; no reliable D call. CDR1 is SGHRS and CDR2 is YFSETQ in the germline V gene. V was pared by 3 bases and J by 5 bases, with 22 bases between. This CDR3 is 17 amino acids long. As DNA, the CDR3 is TGCGCCAGCAGCTGGGATCCTTCGGCGGTCCCGGGAGATACGCAGTATTTT. Its protein product is CASSWDPSAVPGDTQYF.

This clonotype was counted at least ten times. This chain uses TRBV6-1 with TRBJ2-1, with D perhaps TRBD1 (6 bases). The ends were cut back, 5 bases at V and 3 bases at J, with 17 bases in the middle. Germline assignment: CDR1 MNHNS and CDR2 SASEGT. The CDR3 is 16 residues long. Written as DNA, the CDR3 is TGTGCCAGCAGTCGCACAGGGTCAGCTAGCTACAATGAGCAGTTCTTC. It encodes CASSRTGSASYNEQFF.

The rearrangement joins TRBV6-1 to TRBJ1-4, with D perhaps matching TRBD1 (6 bases). CDR1 and CDR2 from the germline V gene are MNHNS and SASEGT. CDR3 length: 16 amino acids. V was shortened by 6 bases and J by 8 bases, with 22 bases between the two germline ends. CDR3 protein: CASSPPAGAGGEKLFF. The CDR3, as DNA: TGTGCCAGCAGCCCCCCCGCAGGAGCGGGGGGCGAAAAACTGTTTTTT.

This clonotype was counted ten times or more. This chain connects TRBV12-3 or TRBV12-4 to TRBJ1-1; D not certain. V lost 5 bases to trimming and J lost 9 bases, with 10 bases between them. This CDR3 comprises 11 residues. Written as DNA, the CDR3 is TGTGCCAGCAGTACCTGGTCTAAAGCTTTCTTT. Its protein is CASSTWSKAFF.

This clonotype occurred many times. The DNA for the CDR3 is TGCGCCAGCAGCCCGGACGGATATAATTCACCCCTCCACTTT. Its translation is CASSPDGYNSPLHF. The chain joins TRBV5-1 to TRBJ1-6, with unresolved D. Germline assignment: CDR1 SGHRS and CDR2 YFSETQ. The ends were cut back, 4 bases at V and 4 bases at J, with 9 bases in the middle. The CDR3 consists of 14 residues.

This clonotype was picked up a small number of times. This chain uses TRBV4-1 with TRBJ2-4; TRBD1 matches at 9 bases. Germline V gene data show CDR1 as MGHRA and CDR2 as YSYEKL. V gave up 1 base and J gave up 6 bases; unmatched junction bases: 7. The CDR3 sequence is 16 residues long. CDR3 sequence: CASSQARDRVGNIQYF. CDR3 DNA: TGCGCCAGCAGCCAAGCGAGGGACAGGGTAGGAAACATTCAGTACTTC.